This record concerns one TCR beta chain sequence. Its target is unknown. Germline V gene sequence: CDR1 MNHEY, CDR2 SVGAGI. The V gene lost 8 bases and the J gene lost 5 bases, with 10 bases spanning the gap. CDR3 length: 13 residues. This record belongs to a study of beta chain features in type 1 diabetes. Across the study: Analysis included about 110 million sorted cells drawn from all samples. Findings of the study overall: Type 1 diabetes patients had TCRB CDR3s that were shorter (moderately but significantly so) in all four CD4+ subsets. Patients with type 1 diabetes carried fewer insertions and had more deletions at their VDJ junctions. A greater similarity of naive, central memory and Treg TCRB repertoires was seen among patients than among healthy donors.

Isolation of CD4+ naive, central memory, regulatory and stem cell-like memory cells was achieved by sorting via CD45RO/CCR7/CD25/CD127/CD95/CD27. cDNA synthesis used the whole RNA isolate, giving expressed TCRB sequences. Here immunoSEQ multiplex PCR was the method, and the copy in TCRdb shows in-frame clones only, minus some. The sample lists fewer than 400,000 clones; 7% to 10% were seen once. The sample comprised central memory CD4+ T cells from blood. The receptor was derived from a man between 25 and 39 years old with type 1 diabetes. This chain links TRBV6-5 with TRBJ1-6; perhaps TRBD1 as D (6 bases). The CDR3 reads CASGGAHNSPLHF. For the CDR3, the DNA is TGTGCCAGCGGGGGGGCCCATAATTCACCCCTCCACTTT.